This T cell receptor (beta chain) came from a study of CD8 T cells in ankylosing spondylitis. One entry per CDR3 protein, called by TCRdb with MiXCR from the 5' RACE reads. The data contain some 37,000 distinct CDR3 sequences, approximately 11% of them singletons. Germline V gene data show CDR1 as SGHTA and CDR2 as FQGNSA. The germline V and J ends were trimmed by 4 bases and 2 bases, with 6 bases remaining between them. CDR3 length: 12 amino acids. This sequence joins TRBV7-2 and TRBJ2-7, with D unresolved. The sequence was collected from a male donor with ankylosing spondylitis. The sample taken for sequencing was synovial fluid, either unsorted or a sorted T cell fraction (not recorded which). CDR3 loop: CASSSIAYEQYF. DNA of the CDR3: TGTGCCAGCAGCTCTATCGCCTACGAGCAGTACTTC.